These 25 T cell receptor beta chains were sequenced from one sample in a study of cytomegalovirus exposure and HLA in healthy donors. It was with 60 Vbeta and 13 Jbeta primers that the PCR ran. The protocol was immunoSEQ multiplex PCR, while the TCRdb copy is restricted to in-frame clones and leaves out a portion. Here the sample table reports approximately 130,000 clones. Input material: PBMCs. The receptors were sampled from a woman aged 60-75 years in good health and CMV-seronegative.

The gene calls are TRBV27 and TRBJ1-2; 8 bases are shared with TRBD1. The CDR3 totals 13 residues. The V and J ends lost 1 base and 5 bases, in that order; junction bases with no gene match: 0. From germline, CDR1 is MNHEY and CDR2 SMNVEV (reference sequence). CDR3 sequence reads: CASSLYRGYGYTF. The CDR3 nucleotides are TGTGCCAGCAGTTTATACAGGGGGTATGGCTACACCTTC.

The chain joins TRBV6-1 to TRBJ2-7; 9 bases agree with TRBD1. CDR3 length: 14 amino acids. V shed 9 bases, J shed 3 bases, and the junction held 9 bases outside the gene matches. Germline lookup yields CDR1 MNHNS and CDR2 SASEGT. The CDR3 here is CASYGTGSLYEQYF. The CDR3 coding sequence is TGTGCCAGTTATGGGACAGGGTCCCTCTACGAGCAGTACTTC.

The CDR3 loop is CASSWTDNSPLHF. CDR3 DNA: TGCGCCAGCAGCTGGACAGATAATTCACCCCTCCACTTT. V and J are TRBV5-1 and TRBJ1-6; tentative D call: TRBD1 (6 bases). V was cut by 3 bases and J by 5 bases, with 6 bases left in between. This CDR3 spans 13 amino acids. From germline, CDR1 is SGHRS and CDR2 YFSETQ.

V and J are TRBV6-1 and TRBJ2-3; the D gene is possibly TRBD2 (6 bases). V lost 2 bases and J 3 bases, leaving 12 bases between the germline ends. The CDR3 is 15 amino acids. The germline V gene encodes CDR1 MNHNS and CDR2 SASEGT. The DNA of the CDR3 is TGTGCCAGCAGTGAAAGTCGAGGGAGGACAGATACGCAGTATTTT. Translation: CASSESRGRTDTQYF.

V is TRBV2 and J is TRBJ1-3; no clear D. CDR1 and CDR2 (germline): SNHLY, FYNNEI. Trimming took 4 bases from V and 4 from J, leaving 8 bases between them. The length of the CDR3 is 13 residues. Here the CDR3 DNA reads TGTGCCAGCAGTGTCGGGATCGGAAACACCATATATTTT. This encodes CASSVGIGNTIYF.

The V call is TRBV5-6, the J call TRBJ2-5; D perhaps matches TRBD2 (5 bases). Germline V lookup: CDR1 SGHDT, CDR2 YYEEEE. CDR3 length equals 15 residues. V was trimmed by 4 bases and J by 4 bases, leaving 17 bases between them. CDR3 DNA sequence: TGTGCCAGCAGCAAACGGACTTTAGGAGGAGAGACCCAGTACTTC. This encodes CASSKRTLGGETQYF.

The rearrangement joins TRBV4-1 to TRBJ2-5; a weak D match, TRBD2 (5 bases). The end of the DNA aligns better with TRBJ2-7, so the J call may be wrong. This CDR3 comprises 16 residues. Germline V gene data show CDR1 as MGHRA and CDR2 as YSYEKL. Here the CDR3 reads CASSPDYAEATYEQYF. The CDR3 nucleotides are TGCGCCAGCAGCCCCGACTACGCAGAGGCGACCTACGAGCAGTACTTC.

V usage is TRBV5-1 and J usage is TRBJ1-4; D not certain. V was pared by 4 bases and J by 7 bases, with 17 bases between. Germline V gene sequence: CDR1 SGHRS, CDR2 YFSETQ. The CDR3 has 15 residues. In nucleotides, the CDR3 is TGCGCCAGCAGCCTCCTGTCGGGAGGGAGTGAAAAACTGTTTTTT. This sequence encodes CASSLLSGGSEKLFF.

The CDR3 loop reads CASSVVAGISSTDTQYF. CDR3 DNA sequence: TGTGCCAGCAGCGTAGTTGCGGGGATCTCTAGCACAGATACGCAGTATTTT. The rearrangement uses TRBV9 and TRBJ2-3; D may be TRBD2 (6 bases). V gave up 0 bases and J gave up 0 bases, with 14 bases separating them. The CDR3 totals 17 residues. Germline CDR1 SGDLS, CDR2 YYNGEE. The full variable domain, its missing parts supplied by reference TRBV9 and TRBJ2-3, is DSGVTQTPKHLITATGQRVTLRCSPRSGDLSVYWYQQSLDQGLQFLIQYYNGEERAKGNILERFSAQQFPDLHSELNLSSLELGDSALYFCASSVVAGISSTDTQYFGPGTRLTVL.

This rearrangement joins TRBV4-2 to TRBJ2-5; 11 bases are a match to TRBD2. The CDR3 extends over 20 amino acids. V lost 0 bases and J lost 4; bases outside the gene matches: 16. Per germline, CDR1 LGHNA and CDR2 YNFKEQ. The CDR3 spells CASSQDLLVASGGKGETQYF. DNA for the CDR3: TGTGCCAGCAGCCAAGATCTCTTAGTGGCTAGCGGGGGGAAGGGAGAGACCCAGTACTTC.

This chain links TRBV5-1 with TRBJ2-7; TRBD2 matches at 7 bases. CDR1 is SGHRS and CDR2 is YFSETQ in the germline V gene. The V and J ends lost 0 bases and 2 bases, in that order; junction bases with no gene match: 11. The CDR3 totals 17 residues. The CDR3 nucleotides read TGCGCCAGCAGCTTGGGGGGGGGAGCGCGGAGCACCTACGAGCAGTACTTC. Amino acids: CASSLGGGARSTYEQYF.

The rearrangement joins TRBV11-3 to TRBJ2-2; D possibly corresponds to TRBD2 (6 bases). V lost 1 base to trimming and J lost 6 bases, with 15 bases between them. The germline CDR1 and CDR2 sequences are SGHNT and YENEEA. This CDR3 comprises 16 residues. This chain's CDR3 is CASSLAWGLDAGELFF. CDR3 bases: TGTGCCAGCAGCTTAGCGTGGGGACTCGATGCCGGGGAGCTGTTTTTT.

As for this clone: Other DNA sequences in this sample translate to the same CDR3. This chain connects TRBV4-1 to TRBJ2-7, with 10 bases aligning to TRBD1. This CDR3 contains 22 residues. The junction had 24 bases not matched to a gene; V was cut back by 2 bases and J by 2 bases. In germline, CDR1 is MGHRA, CDR2 YSYEKL. CDR3: CASSQNTNAGPGTGVPPYEQYF. CDR3 DNA sequence: TGCGCCAGCAGCCAAAATACTAATGCTGGTCCCGGGACAGGGGTACCCCCCTACGAGCAGTACTTC.

This chain joins TRBV5-6 and TRBJ1-1; the D gene is possibly TRBD1 (6 bases). Per the germline V gene, CDR1 is SGHDT and CDR2 is YYEEEE. This CDR3 spans 15 amino acids. V gave up 5 bases and J gave up 1 base, with 15 bases separating them. CDR3 in DNA: TGTGCCAGCAGTTATATTTGGACAGAGAACACTGAAGCTTTCTTT. Translated: CASSYIWTENTEAFF.

The rearrangement uses TRBV28 and TRBJ1-5, with TRBD1 matching 8 bases. Looked up from germline, CDR1 is MDHEN and CDR2 is SYDVKM. Trimming at V came to 4 bases and at J to 6 bases, leaving 5 bases not matched to a gene. This CDR3 is built from 14 residues. This CDR3 is CASSSGQGTQPQHF. In DNA, the CDR3 is TGTGCCAGCAGTTCAGGACAGGGTACTCAGCCCCAGCATTTT.

CDR3 sequence: CASSPTGGRGKLFF. The CDR3 DNA reads as TGTGCCAGCAGTCCTACGGGGGGTAGGGGAAAACTGTTTTTT. J is TRBJ1-4 and V is TRBV27; maybe TRBD1 (5 bases). The CDR3 has 14 residues. Trimming cost V 5 bases and J 10 bases, with 17 bases left between them. CDR1 MNHEY and CDR2 SMNVEV come from the germline V gene (reference sequence).

The rearrangement joins TRBV9 to TRBJ2-5, with a tentative D call TRBD1 (5 bases). The germline V gene encodes CDR1 SGDLS and CDR2 YYNGEE. CDR3 length: 14 residues. V was shortened by 0 bases and J by 6 bases, with 12 bases between the two germline ends. The CDR3, as DNA: TGTGCCAGCAGCGTAGATTCCAGGGAACAGACCCAGTACTTC. This gives the protein CASSVDSREQTQYF. Variable domain in full (rest from reference TRBV9 and TRBJ2-5): DSGVTQTPKHLITATGQRVTLRCSPRSGDLSVYWYQQSLDQGLQFLIQYYNGEERAKGNILERFSAQQFPDLHSELNLSSLELGDSALYFCASSVDSREQTQYFGPGTRLLVL.

This sequence joins TRBV11-3 and TRBJ1-5; no firm D call. Trimming took 0 bases from V and 0 from J, leaving 15 bases between them. The germline V gene has CDR1 SGHNT and CDR2 YENEEA. The CDR3 has 18 amino acids. The CDR3 reads CASSLEGPAEYSNQPQHF. CDR3 bases: TGTGCCAGCAGCTTAGAGGGCCCAGCGGAATATAGCAATCAGCCCCAGCATTTT.

The J gene is TRBJ1-2, the V gene TRBV5-1; unclear D gene. The CDR3 runs to 11 residues. Trimming removed 9 bases from V and 7 bases from J, with 13 bases in between. Germline V gene lookup returns CDR1 SGHRS and CDR2 YFSETQ. DNA of the CDR3: TGCGCCAACTGGTCGTTCGGTGGCTACACCTTC. Its protein product is CANWSFGGYTF.

The gene calls are TRBV7-3 and TRBJ1-1; 8 bases match TRBD1. The V gene's germline CDR1 is SGHTA and CDR2 FQGTGA. The CDR3 runs 14 residues. With V trimmed by 6 bases and J by 4 bases, 7 bases remained unmatched. The CDR3 loop is CASSFGQGSTEAFF. In DNA, the CDR3 is TGTGCCAGCAGTTTCGGACAGGGAAGCACTGAAGCTTTCTTT.

The V and J genes are TRBV4-1 and TRBJ2-3; 15 positions agree with TRBD2. The junction had 3 bases not matched to a gene; V was cut back by 1 base and J by 4 bases. CDR1 is MGHRA, CDR2 YSYEKL, per germline. This CDR3 region has 17 residues. CDR3 sequence: CASSQVWTSGGADTQYF. CDR3 nucleotide sequence: TGCGCCAGCAGCCAAGTCTGGACTAGCGGGGGGGCAGATACGCAGTATTTT.

V and J are TRBV2 and TRBJ1-6; D is unclear. V was shortened by 1 base and J by 0 bases, with 10 bases between the two germline ends. CDR1 and CDR2 from the germline V gene are SNHLY and FYNNEI. This CDR3 region has 17 residues. The CDR3 nucleotides read TGTGCCAGCAGTGAAGAGCGGCTTAGCTCCTATAATTCACCCCTCCACTTT. As protein: CASSEERLSSYNSPLHF.

This chain uses TRBV28 with TRBJ1-3; D may be TRBD1 (5 bases). CDR1 and CDR2 (germline): MDHEN, SYDVKM. V gave up 6 bases and J gave up 0 bases, with 6 bases separating them. The CDR3 extends over 13 amino acids. The CDR3 DNA sequence: TGTGCCAGCAGCACAGGCTCTGGAAACACCATATATTTT. Its protein product is CASSTGSGNTIYF.

V is TRBV10-2 and J is TRBJ2-1; maybe TRBD1 (5 bases). The germline CDR1 and CDR2 sequences are WSHSY and SAAADI. This CDR3 comprises 14 residues. V dropped 6 bases and J dropped 3 bases, with 12 bases sitting between them. This chain's CDR3 is CASRGAGYYNEQFF. The CDR3 DNA is TGCGCCAGCAGAGGGGCAGGGTACTACAATGAGCAGTTCTTC.

V usage is TRBV5-1 and J usage is TRBJ1-5, with 8 bases aligning to TRBD1. Germline CDR1 SGHRS, CDR2 YFSETQ. V shed 3 bases and J 6 bases; nucleotides not matched to a gene: 5. The CDR3 loop spans 14 amino acids. CDR3 region: CASSSGQGSQPQHF. The CDR3 DNA reads as TGCGCCAGCAGCTCCGGACAGGGAAGTCAGCCCCAGCATTTT.